Presented here are 15 T cell receptor beta chains from one specimen sequenced in a study of glioma-infiltrating T cells after dendritic cell vaccination. Time point meaning: after dendritic cell vaccination, including at tumor progression/relapse. Here immunoSEQ multiplex PCR was the method, and the copy in TCRdb shows in-frame clones only, minus some. The table lists roughly 56,000 clones, approximately 81% of them singletons, with about 9% in the top ten. The source was blood, collected after dendritic cell vaccination. The receptors were gathered from a human donor with glioblastoma.

The gene calls are TRBV27 and TRBJ1-6; 7 nucleotides line up with TRBD1. CDR3 length: 17 amino acids. V lost 4 bases, J lost 4 bases, and 10 bases stayed unmatched. The germline gives CDR1 MNHEY, CDR2 SMNVEV (reference sequence). In nucleotides, the CDR3 is TGTGCCAGCAGTTCCTTGCGCGACAGGGTATATAATTCACCCCTCCACTTT. Its protein is CASSSLRDRVYNSPLHF.

The V call is TRBV2, the J call TRBJ1-2; D ambiguous. There are 16 residues in the CDR3. Germline V gene lookup returns CDR1 SNHLY and CDR2 FYNNEI. The V gene lost 2 bases and the J gene lost 0 bases, with 13 bases spanning the gap. The CDR3 nucleotides read TGTGCCAGCAGTGAAACTGAATTTCCGTCTAACTATGGCTACACCTTC. Protein: CASSETEFPSNYGYTF. Complete variable domain (other parts from reference TRBV2 and TRBJ1-2): EPEVTQTPSHQVTQMGQEVILRCVPISNHLYFYWYRQILGQKVEFLVSFYNNEISEKSEIFDDQFSVERPDGSNFTLKIRSTKLEDSAMYFCASSETEFPSNYGYTFGSGTRLTVV.

The chain has TRBV29-1 and TRBJ2-5, with TRBD2 matching 11 bases. The CDR3 runs to 17 residues. Germline trimming cut 3 bases from V and 5 bases from J; bases unmatched to any gene: 14. CDR1 is SQVTM and CDR2 is ANQGSEA in the germline V gene. The CDR3: CSVEAELAGAGGETQYF. The DNA of the CDR3 is TGCAGCGTTGAGGCCGAACTAGCGGGGGCGGGAGGGGAGACCCAGTACTTC.

The gene calls are TRBV6-4 and TRBJ2-7, with 7 bases that match TRBD1. Trimming removed 9 bases from V and 3 bases from J; junction bases left unmatched: 11. This CDR3 has 14 residues. From germline, CDR1 is MRHNA and CDR2 SNTAGT. The chain's CDR3 is CARSCRGSFYEQYF. For the CDR3, the DNA is TGTGCCAGATCCTGCAGGGGGTCGTTCTACGAGCAGTACTTC.

The table lists this clone with a count of one. The chain carries TRBV5-1 and TRBJ2-5, with TRBD1 identical over 7 bases. The tail of the sequence fits TRBJ2-7 better, so the J call may be wrong. This CDR3 comprises 14 residues. Germline assignment: CDR1 SGHRS and CDR2 YFSETQ. The CDR3 bases are TGCGCCAGCGGACCCGGGACAGTCTCCTACGAGCAGTACTTC. This gives the protein CASGPGTVSYEQYF.

This sequence joins TRBV10-3 and TRBJ2-7, with 8 bases identical to TRBD1. The germline V gene encodes CDR1 ENHRY and CDR2 SYGVKD. The CDR3 sequence is 14 residues long. The V gene end was trimmed by 4 bases and the J gene end by 0 bases; junction bases not matched to a gene: 2. CDR3 DNA sequence: TGTGCCATCAGTGGGACAGGGTTCTCCTACGAGCAGTACTTC. Translated, it gives CAISGTGFSYEQYF.

J is TRBJ1-6 and V is TRBV7-9, with 7 bases that match TRBD1. Germline CDR1 SEHNR, CDR2 FQNEAQ (reference sequence). J lost 9 bases, V lost 5 bases, and 10 bases had no gene match. This CDR3 has 15 residues. The CDR3 DNA reads as TGTGCCAGCAGCGACGGTAGGGGGCAGGGTTCACCCCTCCACTTT. Translation gives CASSDGRGQGSPLHF.

The chain recombines TRBV7-8 with TRBJ1-4, with TRBD1 matching over 7 bases. Looked up from germline, CDR1 is SGHVS and CDR2 is FQNEAQ. This CDR3 is 15 amino acids long. V lost 0 bases, J lost 4 bases, and 2 bases stayed unmatched. As DNA, the CDR3 is TGTGCCAGCAGCTTAGCGGCAGGGGGTAATGAAAAACTGTTTTTT. It encodes CASSLAAGGNEKLFF.

The CDR3 nucleotides read TGCGCCAGCAGCCAAGATCACAGGGCTAATGAGCAGTTCTTC. It translates to CASSQDHRANEQFF. The rearrangement uses TRBV4-1 and TRBJ2-1; TRBD1 might be the D (6 bases). Trimming shortened V by 0 bases and J by 7 bases, and 10 bases separated the two germline ends. The CDR3 covers 14 residues. CDR1 is MGHRA, CDR2 YSYEKL, per germline.

The chain recombines TRBV5-4 with TRBJ2-2; 8 nucleotides line up with TRBD1. J lost 7 bases, V lost 1 base, and 6 bases had no gene match. CDR1 and CDR2 (germline): SGHNT, YYREEE (reference sequence). This CDR3 comprises 15 residues. CDR3 region: CASSLTGGIIGELFF. In nucleotides, the CDR3 is TGTGCCAGCAGCTTGACAGGGGGTATCATCGGGGAGCTGTTTTTT.

This sequence joins TRBV7-9 and TRBJ2-7; D unresolved. The length of the CDR3 is 14 residues. The germline V gene encodes CDR1 SEHNR and CDR2 FQNEAQ (reference sequence). Trimming removed 0 bases at V and 1 base at J, with 7 bases between. For the CDR3, the DNA is TGTGCCAGCAGCTTAGCCTTGCGTTCCTACGAGCAGTACTTC. This gives the protein CASSLALRSYEQYF.

The chain uses TRBV19 and TRBJ2-5; D is possibly TRBD1 (6 bases). The CDR3 length is 16 residues. Germline V lookup: CDR1 LNHDA, CDR2 SQIVND (reference sequence). V was trimmed by 4 bases and J by 5 bases, leaving 20 bases between them. In nucleotides, the CDR3 is TGTGCCAGTAGTACTGGCCGACAGGAGGTCGAGGAGACCCAGTACTTC. Protein sequence: CASSTGRQEVEETQYF.

In the case of this clone: Its ends do not fully match the called genes, so a read error is possible. Other DNA sequences from this sample encode an identical CDR3 as well. The V and J genes are TRBV13 and TRBJ1-6; D gene unclear. Germline V gene data show CDR1 as PRHDT and CDR2 as FYEKMQ (reference sequence). The CDR3 is 16 residues long. CDR3 in amino acids: CASSLTGSSYNSPLHF. The CDR3 DNA sequence: TGTGCCAGCAGCTTAACGGGGAGCTCCTATAATTCCCCCCTCCACTTT. The full variable domain, its missing parts supplied by reference TRBV13 and TRBJ1-6, is AAGVIQSPRHLIKEKRETATLKCYPIPRHDTVYWYQQGPGQDPQFLISFYEKMQSDKGSIPDRFSAQQFSDYHSELNMSSLELGDSALYFCASSLTGSSYNSPLHFGNGTRLTVT.

CDR3 DNA: TGTGCCAGCAGCCCAGGACTAGCGGGGGGACTCTACAATGAGCAGTTCTTC. It translates to CASSPGLAGGLYNEQFF. This sequence joins TRBV9 and TRBJ2-1, with TRBD2 matching over 14 bases. V was clipped by 4 bases and J by 3 bases; unmatched bases: 6. This CDR3 comprises 17 residues. Germline values: CDR1 SGDLS, CDR2 YYNGEE. The full variable domain, with the rest looked up from reference TRBV9 and TRBJ2-1, is DSGVTQTPKHLITATGQRVTLRCSPRSGDLSVYWYQQSLDQGLQFLIQYYNGEERAKGNILERFSAQQFPDLHSELNLSSLELGDSALYFCASSPGLAGGLYNEQFFGPGTRLTVL.

The chain combines TRBV7-2 with TRBJ1-5; D is possibly TRBD1 (5 bases). V was trimmed by 0 bases and J by 11 bases, leaving 35 bases between them. CDR1 SGHTA and CDR2 FQGNSA come from the germline V gene. The CDR3 runs to 21 residues. The chain's CDR3 is CASSLAAVELQDLSPLLAQHF. Here the CDR3 DNA reads TGTGCCAGCAGCTTAGCCGCCGTGGAACTACAGGATTTGAGCCCACTATTGGCCCAGCATTTT. Full variable domain (remainder filled in from reference TRBV7-2 and TRBJ1-5): GAGVSQSPSNKVTEKGKDVELRCDPISGHTALYWYRQSLGQGLEFLIYFQGNSAPDKSGLPSDRFSAERTGGSVSTLTIQRTQQEDSAVYLCASSLAAVELQDLSPLLAQHFGDGTRLSIL.